This T cell receptor beta chain was sequenced for a study of Ad26.COV2.S vaccination and SARS-CoV-2 variants. V dropped 7 bases and J dropped 1; count of bases not matched to a gene: 4. CDR3 size: 13 residues. Per germline, CDR1 SQVTM and CDR2 ANQGSEA. Treatment described: some 19 received Ad26.COV2.S at low or high dose, single or two shots; 5 received placebo; per-sample allocation not given. After the first vaccine or placebo injection, samples were drawn on day 63. Only in-frame clones appear in the TCRdb table, and some are missing; sequencing was by immunoSEQ multiplex PCR. The sample carries about 400,000 clones, 92% recorded once.

This receptor was obtained from a person between 18 and 65 years old who received the Ad26.COV2.S COVID-19 vaccine or a placebo. The material sequenced was peripheral blood, taken in a trial of Ad26.COV2.S vaccine versus placebo. The chain employs TRBV29-1 and TRBJ2-3; 8 bases fit TRBD1. DNA of the CDR3: TGCAGCGCCAAGACAGGGGGCACAGATACGCAGTATTTT. Protein product: CSAKTGGTDTQYF.